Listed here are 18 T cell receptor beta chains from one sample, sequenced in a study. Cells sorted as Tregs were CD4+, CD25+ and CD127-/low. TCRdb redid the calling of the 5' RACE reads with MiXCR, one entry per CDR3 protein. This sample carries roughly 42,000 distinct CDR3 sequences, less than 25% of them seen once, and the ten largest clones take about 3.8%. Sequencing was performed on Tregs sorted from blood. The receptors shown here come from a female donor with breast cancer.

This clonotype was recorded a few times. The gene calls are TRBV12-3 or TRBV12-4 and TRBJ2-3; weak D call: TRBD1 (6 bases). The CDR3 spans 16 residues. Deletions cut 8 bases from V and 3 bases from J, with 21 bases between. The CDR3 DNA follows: TGTGCCAGCCGCCCCCAACTACAGGGTTGGACAGATACGCAGTATTTT. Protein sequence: CASRPQLQGWTDTQYF.

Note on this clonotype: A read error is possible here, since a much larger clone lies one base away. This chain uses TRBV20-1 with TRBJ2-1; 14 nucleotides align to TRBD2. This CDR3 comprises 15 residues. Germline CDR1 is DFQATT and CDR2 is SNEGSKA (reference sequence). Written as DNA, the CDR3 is TGCAGTACTAGGGGACTAGCGGGAGTTTACAATGAGCAGTTCTTC. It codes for CSTRGLAGVYNEQFF.

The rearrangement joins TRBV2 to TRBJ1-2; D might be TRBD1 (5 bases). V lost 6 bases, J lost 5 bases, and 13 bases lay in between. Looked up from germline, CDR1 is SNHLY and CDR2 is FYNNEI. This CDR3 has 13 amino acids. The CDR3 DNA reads TGTGCCAGCAGGATCCAGGGACTATATGGCTACACCTTC. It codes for CASRIQGLYGYTF.

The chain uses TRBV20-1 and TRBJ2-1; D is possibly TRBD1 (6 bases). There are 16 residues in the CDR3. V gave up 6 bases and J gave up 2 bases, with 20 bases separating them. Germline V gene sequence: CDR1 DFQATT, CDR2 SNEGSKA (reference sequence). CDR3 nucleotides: TGCAGTGCCACCTCCCTCACGGGGACAACCTACAATGAGCAGTTCTTC. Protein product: CSATSLTGTTYNEQFF.

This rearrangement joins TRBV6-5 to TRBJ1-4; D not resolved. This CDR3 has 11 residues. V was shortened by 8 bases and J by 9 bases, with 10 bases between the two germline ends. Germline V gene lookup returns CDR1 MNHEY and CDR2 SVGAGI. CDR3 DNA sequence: TGTGCCAGCGGCTCCGCCAAAAAACTGTTTTTT. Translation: CASGSAKKLFF.

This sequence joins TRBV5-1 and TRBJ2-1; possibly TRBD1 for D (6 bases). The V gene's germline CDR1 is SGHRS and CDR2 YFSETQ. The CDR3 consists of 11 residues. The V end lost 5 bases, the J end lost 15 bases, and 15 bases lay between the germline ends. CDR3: CASSSTMGAFF. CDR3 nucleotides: TGCGCCAGCAGTTCGACGATGGGGGCGTTCTTC. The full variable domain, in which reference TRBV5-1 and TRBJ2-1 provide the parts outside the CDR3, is KAGVTQTPRYLIKTRGQQVTLSCSPISGHRSVSWYQQTPGQGLQFLFEYFSETQRNKGNFPGRFSGRQFSNSRSEMNVSTLELGDSALYLCASSSTMGAFFGPGTRLTVL.

CDR3 sequence (DNA): TGCGGCGGTAGAGAGTACGGGATCCAGTACTTC. This encodes CGGREYGIQYF. The rearrangement links TRBV29-1 to TRBJ2-5; the D gene is possibly TRBD2 (5 bases). Looked up from germline, CDR1 is SQVTM and CDR2 is ANQGSEA. The length of the CDR3 is 11 residues.

The CDR3 here is CASSVGVTARDALYF. The CDR3 DNA reads as TGTGCCAGCAGCGTAGGGGTTACGGCCCGGGATGCGCTGTATTTT. The rearrangement uses TRBV9 and TRBJ2-3; tentative D call: TRBD2 (5 bases). This CDR3 contains 15 residues. Trimming left V 0 bases short and J 14 bases short, with 22 bases between. CDR1 is SGDLS, CDR2 YYNGEE, per germline.

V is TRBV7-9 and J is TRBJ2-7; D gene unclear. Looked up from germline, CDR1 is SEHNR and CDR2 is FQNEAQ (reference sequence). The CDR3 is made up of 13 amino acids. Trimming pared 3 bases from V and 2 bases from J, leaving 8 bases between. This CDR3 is CASSFSSPYEQYF. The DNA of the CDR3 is TGTGCCAGCAGCTTCAGTAGTCCCTACGAGCAGTACTTC.

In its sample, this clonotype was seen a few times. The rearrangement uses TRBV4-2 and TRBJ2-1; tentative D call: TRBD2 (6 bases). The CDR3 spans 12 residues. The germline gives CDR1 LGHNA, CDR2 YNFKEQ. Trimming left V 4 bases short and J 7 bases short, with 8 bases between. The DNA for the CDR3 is TGTGCCAGCAGCCGGGACTGGAATGAGCAGTTCTTC. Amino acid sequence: CASSRDWNEQFF.

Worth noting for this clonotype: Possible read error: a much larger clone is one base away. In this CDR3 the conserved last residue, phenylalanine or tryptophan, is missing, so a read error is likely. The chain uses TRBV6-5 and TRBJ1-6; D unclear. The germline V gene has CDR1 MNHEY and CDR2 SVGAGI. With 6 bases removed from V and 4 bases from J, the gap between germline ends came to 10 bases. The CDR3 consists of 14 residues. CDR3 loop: CASSPGPYNSPLHY. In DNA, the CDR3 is TGTGCCAGCAGCCCCGGCCCTTATAATTCACCCCTCCACTAT.

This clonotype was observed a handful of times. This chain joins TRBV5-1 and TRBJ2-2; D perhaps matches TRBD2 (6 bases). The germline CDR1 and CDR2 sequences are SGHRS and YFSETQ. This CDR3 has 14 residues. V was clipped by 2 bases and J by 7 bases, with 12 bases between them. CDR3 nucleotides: TGCGCCAGCAGCTTTGACGGGGGTGGCGGGGAGCTGTTTTTT. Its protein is CASSFDGGGGELFF.

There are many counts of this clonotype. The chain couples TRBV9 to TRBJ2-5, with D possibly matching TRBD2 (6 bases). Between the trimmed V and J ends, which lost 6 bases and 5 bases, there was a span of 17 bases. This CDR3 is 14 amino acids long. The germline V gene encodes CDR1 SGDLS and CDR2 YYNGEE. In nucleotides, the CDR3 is TGTGCCAGCAATCGGGGGAAACGGAGCGAGACCCAGTACTTC. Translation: CASNRGKRSETQYF.

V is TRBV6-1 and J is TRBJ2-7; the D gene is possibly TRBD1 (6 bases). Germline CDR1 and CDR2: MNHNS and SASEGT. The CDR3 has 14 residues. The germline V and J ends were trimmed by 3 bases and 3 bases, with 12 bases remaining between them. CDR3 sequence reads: CASSDRTVFYEQYF. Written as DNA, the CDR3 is TGTGCCAGCAGTGATCGGACAGTTTTCTACGAGCAGTACTTC.

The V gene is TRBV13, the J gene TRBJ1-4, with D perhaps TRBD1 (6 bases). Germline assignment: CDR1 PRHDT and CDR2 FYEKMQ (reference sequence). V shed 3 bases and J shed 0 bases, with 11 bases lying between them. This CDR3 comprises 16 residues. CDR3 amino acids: CASSLGQPTTNEKLFF. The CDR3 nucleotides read TGTGCCAGCAGCTTGGGACAACCGACAACTAATGAAAAACTGTTTTTT.

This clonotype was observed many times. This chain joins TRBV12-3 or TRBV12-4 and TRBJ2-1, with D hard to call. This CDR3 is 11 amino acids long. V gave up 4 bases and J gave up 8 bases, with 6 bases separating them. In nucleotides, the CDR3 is TGTGCCAGCAGTTGGATCGATGAGCAGTTCTTC. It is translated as CASSWIDEQFF.

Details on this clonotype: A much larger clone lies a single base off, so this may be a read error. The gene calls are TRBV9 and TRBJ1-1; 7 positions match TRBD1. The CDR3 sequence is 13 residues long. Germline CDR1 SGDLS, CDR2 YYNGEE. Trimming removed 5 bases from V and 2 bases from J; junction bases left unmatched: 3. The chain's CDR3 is CASRGTANTEAFF. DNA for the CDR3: TGTGCCAGCAGAGGGACAGCTAACACTGAAGCTTTCTTT. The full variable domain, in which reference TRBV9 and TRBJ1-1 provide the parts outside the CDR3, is DSGVTQTPKHLITATGQRVTLRCSPRSGDLSVYWYQQSLDQGLQFLIQYYNGEERAKGNILERFSAQQFPDLHSELNLSSLELGDSALYFCASRGTANTEAFFGQGTRLTVV.

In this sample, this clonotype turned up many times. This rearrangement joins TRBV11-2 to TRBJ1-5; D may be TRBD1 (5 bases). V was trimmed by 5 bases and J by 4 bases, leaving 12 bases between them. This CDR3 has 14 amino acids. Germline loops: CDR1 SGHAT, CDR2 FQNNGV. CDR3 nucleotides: TGTGCCAGCAGCGACCCGGGGGTAAATCAGCCCCAGCATTTT. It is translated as CASSDPGVNQPQHF.